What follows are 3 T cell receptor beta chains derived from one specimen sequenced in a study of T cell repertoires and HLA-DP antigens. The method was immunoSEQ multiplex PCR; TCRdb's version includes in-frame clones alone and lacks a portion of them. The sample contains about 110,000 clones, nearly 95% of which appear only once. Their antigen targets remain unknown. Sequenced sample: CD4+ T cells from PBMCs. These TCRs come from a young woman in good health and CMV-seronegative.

CDR3 in DNA: TGTGCCAGCTTACAGGGGATCAATCAGCCCCAGCATTTT. The encoded protein is CASLQGINQPQHF. The rearrangement uses TRBV6-6 and TRBJ1-5; 7 bases line up with TRBD1. The CDR3 runs 13 residues. CDR1 and CDR2 from the germline V gene are MNHNY and SVGAGI (reference sequence). J was trimmed by 3 bases and V by 8 bases; bases with no gene match: 4.

The CDR3 nucleotides are TGCGCCAGCAGCCAACGACCCGGGGGCGCTGAAGCTTTCTTT. Translating it yields CASSQRPGGAEAFF. The V and J genes are TRBV4-3 and TRBJ1-1; D may be TRBD1 (6 bases). Between the trimmed V and J ends, which lost 2 bases and 6 bases, there was a span of 13 bases. Per germline, CDR1 LGHNA and CDR2 YSLEER. This CDR3 comprises 14 residues.

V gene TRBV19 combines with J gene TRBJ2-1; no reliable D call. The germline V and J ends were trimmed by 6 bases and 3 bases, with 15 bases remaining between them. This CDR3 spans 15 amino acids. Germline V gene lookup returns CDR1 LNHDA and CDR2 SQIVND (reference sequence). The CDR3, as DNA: TGTGCCAGTAGCGATGACCCCCCAGGCTACAATGAGCAGTTCTTC. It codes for CASSDDPPGYNEQFF. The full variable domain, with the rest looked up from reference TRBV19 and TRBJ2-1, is DGGITQSPKYLFRKEGQNVTLSCEQNLNHDAMYWYRQDPGQGLRLIYYSQIVNDFQKGDIAEGYSVSREKKESFPLTVTSAQKNPTAFYLCASSDDPPGYNEQFFGPGTRLTVL.